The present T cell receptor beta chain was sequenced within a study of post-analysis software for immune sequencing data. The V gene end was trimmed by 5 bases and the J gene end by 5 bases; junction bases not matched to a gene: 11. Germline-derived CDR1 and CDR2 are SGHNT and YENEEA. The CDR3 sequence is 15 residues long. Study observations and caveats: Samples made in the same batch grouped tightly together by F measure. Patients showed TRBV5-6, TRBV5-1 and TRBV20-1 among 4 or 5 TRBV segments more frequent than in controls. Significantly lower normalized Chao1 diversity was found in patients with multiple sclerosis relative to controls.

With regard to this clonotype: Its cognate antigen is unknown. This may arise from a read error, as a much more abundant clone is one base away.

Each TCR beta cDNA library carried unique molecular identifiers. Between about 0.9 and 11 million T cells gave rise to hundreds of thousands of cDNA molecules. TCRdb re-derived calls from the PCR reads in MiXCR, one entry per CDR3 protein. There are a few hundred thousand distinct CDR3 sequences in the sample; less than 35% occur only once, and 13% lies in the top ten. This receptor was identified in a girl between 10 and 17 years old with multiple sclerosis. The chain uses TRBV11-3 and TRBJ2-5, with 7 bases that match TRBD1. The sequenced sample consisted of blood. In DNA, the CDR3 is TGTGCCAGCAGCCCCGGACAGGTCGTGGGCGAGACCCAGTACTTC. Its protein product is CASSPGQVVGETQYF.